A single T cell receptor (beta chain) is shown here with its context. The data derive from a study of blood T cell repertoires in COVID-19. Under the authors' procedure: It was from reference gene primer amplification that nucleated cell counts were estimated. Produced via immunoSEQ multiplex PCR; TCRdb's table is partial and in-frame only. The DNA was the basis for D and trimming; V, J and clone size are from that table. The sample has about 140,000 clones, about 86% seen once. The V gene lost 6 bases and the J gene lost 0 bases, with 15 bases spanning the gap. This CDR3 spans 16 amino acids. Germline CDR1 reads KGHSH; CDR2 reads LQKENI.

Source material: peripheral blood. The clonotype comes from a human donor in a cohort sampled during active COVID-19. The rearrangement links TRBV18 to TRBJ2-1; perhaps TRBD2 as D (6 bases). CDR3 DNA sequence: TGTGCCAGCTCGCAACAAACCGGGAGCTCCTACAATGAGCAGTTCTTC. This translates into CASSQQTGSSYNEQFF.